The clone carrying this T cell receptor beta chain was recorded a few times. The antigen is undetermined. This CDR3 has 14 residues. J was trimmed by 4 bases and V by 4 bases; bases with no gene match: 6. The data were obtained in a study of response to subunit inactivated influenza vaccine. Study-level findings and limits: Each seasonal influenza vaccination, the authors suggested, recruits few new T cells.

TCRdb passed the RT-PCR reads through MiXCR, listing each CDR3 protein once. The sample yields about 570,000 distinct CDR3 sequences, about 10% seen once. This receptor was taken from a man in his fifties who received an inactivated influenza vaccine. The gene calls are TRBV12-3 or TRBV12-4 and TRBJ2-7; TRBD1 matches at 8 bases. The specimen comprised PBMCs from blood, sampled on the day of vaccination. The CDR3 DNA sequence: TGTGCCAGCAGTTCCACAGGGGGTTATTACGAGCAGTACTTC. This sequence encodes CASSSTGGYYEQYF.